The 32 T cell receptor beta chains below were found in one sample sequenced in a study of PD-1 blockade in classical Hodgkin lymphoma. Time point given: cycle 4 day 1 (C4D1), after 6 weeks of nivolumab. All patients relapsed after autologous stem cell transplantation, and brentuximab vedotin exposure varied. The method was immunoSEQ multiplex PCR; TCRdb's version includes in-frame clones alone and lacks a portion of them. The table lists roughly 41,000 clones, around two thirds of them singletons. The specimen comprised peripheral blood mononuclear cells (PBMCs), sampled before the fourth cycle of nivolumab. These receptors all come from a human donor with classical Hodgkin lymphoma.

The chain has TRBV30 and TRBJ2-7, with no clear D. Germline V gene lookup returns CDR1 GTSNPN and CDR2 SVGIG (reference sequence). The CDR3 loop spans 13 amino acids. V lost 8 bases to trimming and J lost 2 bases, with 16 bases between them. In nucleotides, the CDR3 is TGTGCCCTAGTTAAGGGAAGAGCCTACGAGCAGTACTTC. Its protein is CALVKGRAYEQYF.

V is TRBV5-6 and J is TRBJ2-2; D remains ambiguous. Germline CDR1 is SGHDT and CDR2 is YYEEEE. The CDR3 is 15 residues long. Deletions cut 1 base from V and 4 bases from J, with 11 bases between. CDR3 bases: TGTGCCAGCAGCTTGATCGACCTTAGCACCGGGGAGCTGTTTTTT. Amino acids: CASSLIDLSTGELFF.

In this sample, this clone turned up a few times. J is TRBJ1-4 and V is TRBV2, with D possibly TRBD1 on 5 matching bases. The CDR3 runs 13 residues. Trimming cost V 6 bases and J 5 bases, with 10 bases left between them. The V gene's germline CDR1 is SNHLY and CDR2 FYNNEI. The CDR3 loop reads CASRGDGNEKLFF. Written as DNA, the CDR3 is TGTGCCAGCAGGGGGGACGGGAATGAAAAACTGTTTTTT.

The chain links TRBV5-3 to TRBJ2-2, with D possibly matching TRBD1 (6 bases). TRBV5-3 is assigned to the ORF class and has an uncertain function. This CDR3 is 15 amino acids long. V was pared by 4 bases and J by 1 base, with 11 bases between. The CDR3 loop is CARSMQQGNTGELFF. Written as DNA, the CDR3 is TGTGCCAGAAGCATGCAACAGGGGAACACCGGGGAGCTGTTTTTT.

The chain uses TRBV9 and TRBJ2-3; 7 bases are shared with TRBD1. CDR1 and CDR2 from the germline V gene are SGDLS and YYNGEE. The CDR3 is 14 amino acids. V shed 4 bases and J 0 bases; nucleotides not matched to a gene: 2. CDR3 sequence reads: CASSPTGSTDTQYF. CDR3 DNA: TGTGCCAGCAGCCCGACAGGGAGCACAGATACGCAGTATTTT.

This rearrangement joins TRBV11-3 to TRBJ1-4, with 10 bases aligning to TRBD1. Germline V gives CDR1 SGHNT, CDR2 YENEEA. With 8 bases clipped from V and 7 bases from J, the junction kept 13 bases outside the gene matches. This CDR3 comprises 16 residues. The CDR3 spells CASPDRGRSMGEKLFF. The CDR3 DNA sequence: TGTGCCAGCCCAGACAGGGGGCGGAGTATGGGTGAAAAACTGTTTTTT.

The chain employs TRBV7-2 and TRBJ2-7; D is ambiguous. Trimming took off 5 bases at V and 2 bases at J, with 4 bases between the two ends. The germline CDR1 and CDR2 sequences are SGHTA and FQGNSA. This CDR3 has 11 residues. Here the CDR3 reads CASSRAYEQYF. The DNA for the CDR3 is TGTGCCAGCAGCCGCGCCTACGAGCAGTACTTC.

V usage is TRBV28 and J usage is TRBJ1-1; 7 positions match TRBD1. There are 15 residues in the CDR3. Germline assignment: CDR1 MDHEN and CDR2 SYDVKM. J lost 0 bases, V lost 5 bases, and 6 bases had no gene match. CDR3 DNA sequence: TGTGCCAGCAGTCCTCAGGGGGTAATGAACACTGAAGCTTTCTTT. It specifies CASSPQGVMNTEAFF.

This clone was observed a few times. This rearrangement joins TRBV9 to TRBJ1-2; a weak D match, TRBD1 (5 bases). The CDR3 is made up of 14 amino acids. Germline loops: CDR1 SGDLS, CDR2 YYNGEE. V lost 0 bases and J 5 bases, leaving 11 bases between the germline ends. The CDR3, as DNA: TGTGCCAGCAGCGTAGCGGGGGAGGGTTATGGCTACACCTTC. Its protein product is CASSVAGEGYGYTF.

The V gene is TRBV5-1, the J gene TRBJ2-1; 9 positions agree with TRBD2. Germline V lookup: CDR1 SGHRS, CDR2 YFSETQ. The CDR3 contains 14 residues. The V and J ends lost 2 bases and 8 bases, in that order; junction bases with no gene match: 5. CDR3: CASSLRLADHEQFF. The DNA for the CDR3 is TGCGCCAGCAGCTTAAGACTAGCGGATCATGAGCAGTTCTTC.

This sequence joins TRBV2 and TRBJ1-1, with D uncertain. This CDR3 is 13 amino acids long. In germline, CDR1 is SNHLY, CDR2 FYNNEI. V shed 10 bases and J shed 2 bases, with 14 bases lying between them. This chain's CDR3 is CATTMDANTEAFF. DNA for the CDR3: TGTGCCACCACAATGGATGCAAACACTGAAGCTTTCTTT.

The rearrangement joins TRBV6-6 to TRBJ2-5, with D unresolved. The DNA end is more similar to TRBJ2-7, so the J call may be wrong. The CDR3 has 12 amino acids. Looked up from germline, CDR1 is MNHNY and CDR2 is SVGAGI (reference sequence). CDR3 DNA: TGTGCCAGCAGCTACCGATGGTACGAGCAGTACTTC. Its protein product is CASSYRWYEQYF.

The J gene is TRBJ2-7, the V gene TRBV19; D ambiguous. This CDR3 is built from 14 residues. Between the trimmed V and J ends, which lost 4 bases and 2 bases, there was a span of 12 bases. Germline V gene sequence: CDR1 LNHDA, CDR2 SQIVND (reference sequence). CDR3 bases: TGTGCCAGTAGTACGGAGACCGATACCTACGAGCAGTACTTC. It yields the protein CASSTETDTYEQYF.

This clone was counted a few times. The CDR3 sequence is CASSPQNSGNTIYF. CDR3 DNA: TGTGCCAGCAGCCCCCAGAATTCTGGAAACACCATATATTTT. The V gene is TRBV9, the J gene TRBJ1-3, with D unclear. The V end was cut by 4 bases, the J end by 1 base, with 9 bases between. The CDR3 extends over 14 amino acids. Germline V gene data show CDR1 as SGDLS and CDR2 as YYNGEE.

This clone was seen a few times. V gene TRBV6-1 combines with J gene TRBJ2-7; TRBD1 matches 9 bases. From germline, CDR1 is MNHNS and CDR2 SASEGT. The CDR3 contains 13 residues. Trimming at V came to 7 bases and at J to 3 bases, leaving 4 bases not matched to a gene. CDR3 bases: TGTGCCAGCAACCGGGACAGGGACTACGAGCAGTACTTC. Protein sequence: CASNRDRDYEQYF.

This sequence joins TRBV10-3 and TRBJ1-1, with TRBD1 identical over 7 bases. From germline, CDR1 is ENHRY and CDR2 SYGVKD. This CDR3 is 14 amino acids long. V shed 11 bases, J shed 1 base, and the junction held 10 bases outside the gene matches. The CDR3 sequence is CASGVGQENTEAFF. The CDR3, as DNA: TGTGCCTCGGGGGTTGGACAGGAGAACACTGAAGCTTTCTTT.

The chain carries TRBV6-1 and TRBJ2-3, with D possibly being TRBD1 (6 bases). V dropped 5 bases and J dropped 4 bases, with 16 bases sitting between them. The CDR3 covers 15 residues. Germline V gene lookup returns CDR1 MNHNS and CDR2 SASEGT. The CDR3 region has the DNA TGTGCCAGCAGTTTGCGTGAAAAGGGGGCAGATACGCAGTATTTT. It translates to CASSLREKGADTQYF.

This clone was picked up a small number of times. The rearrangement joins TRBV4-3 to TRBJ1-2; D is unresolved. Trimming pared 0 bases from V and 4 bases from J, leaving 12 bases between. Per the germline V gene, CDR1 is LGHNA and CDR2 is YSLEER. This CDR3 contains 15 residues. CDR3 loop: CASSQDMNLGYGYTF. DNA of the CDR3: TGCGCCAGCAGCCAAGATATGAACTTGGGCTATGGCTACACCTTC.

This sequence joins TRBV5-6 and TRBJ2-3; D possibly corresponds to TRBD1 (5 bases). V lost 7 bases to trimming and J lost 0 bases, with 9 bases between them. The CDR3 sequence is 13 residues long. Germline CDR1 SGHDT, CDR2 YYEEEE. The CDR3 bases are TGTGCCAGCGGACACACTAGCACAGATACGCAGTATTTT. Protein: CASGHTSTDTQYF.

In DNA form, the CDR3 reads TGTGCCAGCAGCCAAGTTGTTAGCGGGGGGGCCTCTGGGGCCAACGTCCTGACTTTC. It is translated as CASSQVVSGGASGANVLTF. This chain joins TRBV4-2 and TRBJ2-6; TRBD2 matches at 11 bases. The ends lost 1 base at V and 0 bases at J; junction bases unmatched: 5. The CDR3 runs to 19 residues. CDR1 and CDR2 from the germline V gene are LGHNA and YNFKEQ.

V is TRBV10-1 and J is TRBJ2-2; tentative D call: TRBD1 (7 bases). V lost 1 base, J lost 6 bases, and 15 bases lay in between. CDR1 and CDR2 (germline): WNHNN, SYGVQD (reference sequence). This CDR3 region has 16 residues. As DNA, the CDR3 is TGCGCCAGCAGTGAGTTCGAGACAGGGAGGCCCGGGGAGCTGTTTTTT. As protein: CASSEFETGRPGELFF.

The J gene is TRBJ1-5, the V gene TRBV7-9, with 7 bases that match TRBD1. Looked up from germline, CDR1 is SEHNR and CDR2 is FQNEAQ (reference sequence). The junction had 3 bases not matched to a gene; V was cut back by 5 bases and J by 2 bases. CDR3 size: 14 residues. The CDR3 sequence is CASSAGTGNQPQHF. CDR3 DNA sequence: TGTGCCAGCAGCGCCGGGACAGGCAATCAGCCCCAGCATTTT. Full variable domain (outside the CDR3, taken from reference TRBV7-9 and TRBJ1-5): DTGVSQNPRHKITKRGQNVTFRCDPISEHNRLYWYRQTLGQGPEFLTYFQNEAQLEKSRLLSDRFSAERPKGSFSTLEIQRTEQGDSAMYLCASSAGTGNQPQHFGDGTRLSIL.

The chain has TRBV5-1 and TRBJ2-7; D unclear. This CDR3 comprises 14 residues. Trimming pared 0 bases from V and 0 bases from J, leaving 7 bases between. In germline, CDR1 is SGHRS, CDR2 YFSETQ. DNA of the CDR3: TGCGCCAGCAGCTTGGAGGCAGGCTCCTACGAGCAGTACTTC. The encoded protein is CASSLEAGSYEQYF. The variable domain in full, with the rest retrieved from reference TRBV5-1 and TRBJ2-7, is KAGVTQTPRYLIKTRGQQVTLSCSPISGHRSVSWYQQTPGQGLQFLFEYFSETQRNKGNFPGRFSGRQFSNSRSEMNVSTLELGDSALYLCASSLEAGSYEQYFGPGTRLTVT.

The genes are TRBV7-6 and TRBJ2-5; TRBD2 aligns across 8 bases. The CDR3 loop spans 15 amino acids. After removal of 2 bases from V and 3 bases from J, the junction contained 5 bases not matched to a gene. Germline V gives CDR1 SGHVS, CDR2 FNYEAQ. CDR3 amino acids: CASSLTGGPEETQYF. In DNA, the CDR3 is TGTGCCAGCAGCTTAACGGGGGGGCCAGAAGAGACCCAGTACTTC.

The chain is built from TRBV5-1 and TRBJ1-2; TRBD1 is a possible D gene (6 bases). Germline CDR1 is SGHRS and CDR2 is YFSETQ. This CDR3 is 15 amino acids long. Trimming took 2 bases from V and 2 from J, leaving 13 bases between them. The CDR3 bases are TGCGCCAGCAGCTTAGATACAGGGACAAACTATGGCTACACCTTC. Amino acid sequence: CASSLDTGTNYGYTF.

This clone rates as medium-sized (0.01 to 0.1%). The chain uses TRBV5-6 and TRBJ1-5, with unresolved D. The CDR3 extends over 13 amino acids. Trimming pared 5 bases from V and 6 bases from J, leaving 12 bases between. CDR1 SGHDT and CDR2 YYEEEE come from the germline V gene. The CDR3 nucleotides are TGTGCCAGCAGTACCGTTGCGGGTCAGCCCCAGCATTTT. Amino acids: CASSTVAGQPQHF.

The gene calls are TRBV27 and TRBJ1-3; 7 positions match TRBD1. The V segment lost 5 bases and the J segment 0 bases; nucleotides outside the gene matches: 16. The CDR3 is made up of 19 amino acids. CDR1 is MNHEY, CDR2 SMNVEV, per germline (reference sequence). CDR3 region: CASSPWTGQDRHSGNTIYF. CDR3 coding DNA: TGTGCCAGCAGTCCCTGGACAGGCCAGGATCGCCACTCTGGAAACACCATATATTTT.

The CDR3 DNA is TGTGCCAGCAGCCCACCAGGGATTTTCTACGAGCAGTACTTC. It encodes CASSPPGIFYEQYF. The chain is built from TRBV9 and TRBJ2-7, with a possible D match to TRBD1 (5 bases). The V end was cut by 4 bases, the J end by 3 bases, with 14 bases between. The germline V gene has CDR1 SGDLS and CDR2 YYNGEE. The CDR3 length is 14 residues.

The CDR3 nucleotides are TGTGCCAGCAACGCACAGGGGCACTATGGCTACACCTTC. This encodes CASNAQGHYGYTF. This chain joins TRBV7-9 and TRBJ1-2; TRBD1 agrees at 7 bases. Germline V gene sequence: CDR1 SEHNR, CDR2 FQNEAQ (reference sequence). CDR3 length: 13 residues. The J segment lost 3 bases and the V segment lost 7 bases, leaving 5 bases of the junction unmatched.

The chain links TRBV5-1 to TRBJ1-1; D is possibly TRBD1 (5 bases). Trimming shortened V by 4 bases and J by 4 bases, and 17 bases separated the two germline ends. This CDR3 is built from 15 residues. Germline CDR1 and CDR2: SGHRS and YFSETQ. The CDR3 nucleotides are TGCGCCAGCAGCGTATTCGGGGGTGATGGCACTGAAGCTTTCTTT. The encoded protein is CASSVFGGDGTEAFF.

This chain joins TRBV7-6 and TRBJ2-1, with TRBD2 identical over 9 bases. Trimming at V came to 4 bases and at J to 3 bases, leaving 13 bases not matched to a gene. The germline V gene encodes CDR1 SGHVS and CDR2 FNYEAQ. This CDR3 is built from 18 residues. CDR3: CASSSYLIAGVDYNEQFF. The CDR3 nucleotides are TGTGCCAGCAGCTCGTACCTCATAGCGGGGGTAGACTACAATGAGCAGTTCTTC.

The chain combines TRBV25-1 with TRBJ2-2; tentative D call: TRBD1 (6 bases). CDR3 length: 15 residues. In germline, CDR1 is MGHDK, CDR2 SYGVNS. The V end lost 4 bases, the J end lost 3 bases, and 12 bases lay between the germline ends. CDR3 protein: CASSATGSHTGELFF. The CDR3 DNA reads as TGTGCCAGCAGTGCCACAGGGTCGCACACCGGGGAGCTGTTTTTT. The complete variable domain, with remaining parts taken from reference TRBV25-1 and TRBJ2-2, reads EADIYQTPRYLVIGTGKKITLECSQTMGHDKMYWYQQDPGMELHLIHYSYGVNSTEKGDLSSESTVSRIRTEHFPLTLESARPSHTSQYLCASSATGSHTGELFFGEGSRLTVL.